Presented here are 29 T cell receptor beta chains from one specimen sequenced in a study of shared clonotypes between healthy human individuals. Naive CD8 cells lacked CD45RO, underwent positive selection for CCR7 and left out terminally differentiated effector memory CD45RA+ cells. Profiled with immunoSEQ multiplex PCR; TCRdb holds only in-frame clones, not every one. The sample has about 650,000 clones, 95% seen once. The specimen was naive CD8+ T cells sorted from blood. The receptors stem from a woman aged 25-40 years in good health.

The chain carries TRBV13 and TRBJ2-5; 11 nucleotides line up with TRBD2. The last part of the DNA fits TRBJ2-7 better; the J call may be wrong. This CDR3 comprises 14 residues. Germline CDR1 PRHDT, CDR2 FYEKMQ (reference sequence). For the CDR3, the DNA is TGTGCCAGCAGCTTAGGGCTAGCGGGAGGCGAGCAGTACTTC. This codes for CASSLGLAGGEQYF.

Concerning this clone: This CDR3 is also generated by other DNA sequences in the sample. The rearrangement joins TRBV27 to TRBJ2-1; TRBD2 aligns across 16 bases. CDR1 MNHEY and CDR2 SMNVEV come from the germline V gene (reference sequence). The CDR3 is made up of 15 amino acids. The ends lost 5 bases at V and 10 bases at J; junction bases unmatched: 5. CDR3 nucleotides: TGTGCCAGCAGTCTGGGGACTAGCGGGAGGGGAGAGCAGTTCTTC. Protein product: CASSLGTSGRGEQFF.

The chain combines TRBV27 with TRBJ2-1; D is possibly TRBD1 (6 bases). V was cut by 6 bases and J by 4 bases, with 19 bases left in between. Germline V CDR1 and CDR2: MNHEY, SMNVEV (reference sequence). This CDR3 is built from 16 residues. In DNA form, the CDR3 reads TGTGCCAGCAGCGCCCCCTCGAGGACAGCATACAATGAGCAGTTCTTC. Residues: CASSAPSRTAYNEQFF.

This clone has just one count. The V gene is TRBV27, the J gene TRBJ2-1, with 11 bases fitting TRBD1. This CDR3 comprises 17 residues. Germline-derived CDR1 and CDR2 are MNHEY and SMNVEV (reference sequence). The V and J ends lost 1 base and 8 bases, in that order; junction bases with no gene match: 10. For the CDR3, the DNA is TGTGCCAGCAGTTTATATGTGGGGACAGGGGGTCTTCATGAGCAGTTCTTC. As protein: CASSLYVGTGGLHEQFF.

This clone appeared once. The chain recombines TRBV27 with TRBJ2-7; 8 positions match TRBD2. In germline, CDR1 is MNHEY, CDR2 SMNVEV (reference sequence). The CDR3 sequence is 16 residues long. Trimming cost V 5 bases and J 0 bases; bases outside gene matches: 9. The CDR3 loop reads CASSPRLARSSYEQYF. The CDR3 DNA is TGTGCCAGCAGTCCCCGACTAGCGAGGAGCTCCTACGAGCAGTACTTC.

This clone was detected once. The chain is built from TRBV28 and TRBJ2-1; D may be TRBD2 (6 bases). The CDR3 contains 15 residues. V lost 6 bases and J 3 bases, leaving 15 bases between the germline ends. In germline, CDR1 is MDHEN, CDR2 SYDVKM. The CDR3 is CASSHQRALYNEQFF. The DNA for the CDR3 is TGTGCCAGCAGCCATCAGCGGGCTCTCTACAATGAGCAGTTCTTC.

Of note for this clone: Other DNA sequences in the sample encode the same CDR3. V is TRBV6-1 and J is TRBJ2-7; D call uncertain. The CDR3 is 10 amino acids. The germline V and J ends were trimmed by 6 bases and 4 bases, with 4 bases remaining between them. Germline V gives CDR1 MNHNS, CDR2 SASEGT. The CDR3 DNA reads TGTGCCAGCAGCCTTTACGAGCAGTACTTC. It is translated as CASSLYEQYF.

V and J are TRBV7-9 and TRBJ1-1; the D is unclear. The CDR3 sequence is 14 residues long. The germline V gene encodes CDR1 SEHNR and CDR2 FQNEAQ (reference sequence). Trimming pared 4 bases from V and 3 bases from J, leaving 12 bases between. DNA for the CDR3: TGTGCCAGCAGCTATATGGGCGGGCACACTGAAGCTTTCTTT. This translates into CASSYMGGHTEAFF.

This chain uses TRBV7-9 with TRBJ2-3; D possibly corresponds to TRBD2 (6 bases). The germline V and J ends were trimmed by 5 bases and 5 bases, with 8 bases remaining between them. CDR3 size: 12 residues. The V gene's germline CDR1 is SEHNR and CDR2 FQNEAQ (reference sequence). Here the CDR3 reads CASSHSGDTQYF. The CDR3 DNA sequence: TGTGCCAGCAGCCATAGCGGAGATACGCAGTATTTT.

J is TRBJ2-7 and V is TRBV18; the D gene is possibly TRBD2 (6 bases). The V gene's germline CDR1 is KGHSH and CDR2 LQKENI. The CDR3 is made up of 16 amino acids. Between the trimmed V and J ends, which lost 2 bases and 0 bases, there was a span of 14 bases. The CDR3 nucleotides read TGTGCCAGCTCACCATCGCAGCGGGTGAGCTCCTACGAGCAGTACTTC. Its translation: CASSPSQRVSSYEQYF.

Written as DNA, the CDR3 is TGTGCCAGCAGCTTCCTTTACCTCGCGGGAGAAGAGGGCACAGATACGCAGTATTTT. Translating gives CASSFLYLAGEEGTDTQYF. The chain combines TRBV5-6 with TRBJ2-3; 7 bases map to TRBD2. The CDR3 contains 19 residues. Germline V lookup: CDR1 SGHDT, CDR2 YYEEEE. V shed 2 bases and J 1 base; nucleotides not matched to a gene: 16.

Here the CDR3 DNA reads TGTGCCAGCCAGAGGAACAATGAGCAGTTCTTC. Its protein product is CASQRNNEQFF. The V and J genes are TRBV2 and TRBJ2-1; D remains ambiguous. This CDR3 has 11 amino acids. Deletions cut 8 bases from V and 5 bases from J, with 7 bases between. Germline CDR1 and CDR2: SNHLY and FYNNEI.

V gene TRBV11-2 combines with J gene TRBJ2-3, with D hard to call. V was shortened by 0 bases and J by 0 bases, with 7 bases between the two germline ends. CDR3 size: 15 residues. Germline V CDR1 and CDR2: SGHAT, FQNNGV. CDR3 in amino acids: CASSLDPGSTDTQYF. The CDR3 nucleotides read TGTGCCAGCAGCTTAGATCCCGGGAGCACAGATACGCAGTATTTT.

V usage is TRBV27 and J usage is TRBJ2-1, with TRBD2 matching 8 bases. CDR1 is MNHEY and CDR2 is SMNVEV in the germline V gene (reference sequence). The V segment lost 1 base and the J segment 0 bases; nucleotides outside the gene matches: 8. The CDR3 totals 18 residues. CDR3 amino acids: CASSLWLAGGSSYNEQFF. For the CDR3, the DNA is TGTGCCAGCAGTTTATGGCTAGCGGGCGGAAGCTCCTACAATGAGCAGTTCTTC.

This clone came up once. This chain uses TRBV28 with TRBJ2-1, with TRBD2 as a possible D gene (6 bases). V was shortened by 5 bases and J by 6 bases, with 14 bases between the two germline ends. CDR1 and CDR2 from the germline V gene are MDHEN and SYDVKM. The CDR3 extends over 14 amino acids. Here the CDR3 reads CASSISGLGNEQFF. CDR3 nucleotides: TGTGCCAGCAGTATTAGCGGCCTCGGCAATGAGCAGTTCTTC.

V usage is TRBV11-2 and J usage is TRBJ2-7; maybe TRBD2 (5 bases). The CDR3 extends over 16 amino acids. V dropped 4 bases and J dropped 1 base, with 17 bases sitting between them. CDR1 and CDR2 from the germline V gene are SGHAT and FQNNGV. The DNA for the CDR3 is TGTGCCAGCAGCTCCGCCACCGGGATCCCATCCTACGAGCAGTACTTC. The encoded protein is CASSSATGIPSYEQYF.

CDR3 region: CASSPQGYGNTIYF. Written as DNA, the CDR3 is TGTGCCAGCAGTCCACAGGGTTACGGAAACACCATATATTTT. This chain links TRBV27 with TRBJ1-3; D possibly corresponds to TRBD1 (6 bases). Trimming cost V 5 bases and J 4 bases, with 12 bases left between them. Germline CDR1 MNHEY, CDR2 SMNVEV (reference sequence). The length of the CDR3 is 14 residues.

The CDR3 spells CASSLKLAGVDEQFF. The DNA for the CDR3 is TGCGCCAGCAGCTTGAAACTAGCGGGAGTGGATGAGCAGTTCTTC. This chain connects TRBV5-1 to TRBJ2-1, with TRBD2 matching over 11 bases. From germline, CDR1 is SGHRS and CDR2 YFSETQ. There are 15 residues in the CDR3. With 1 base clipped from V and 8 bases from J, the junction kept 5 bases outside the gene matches.

The chain uses TRBV27 and TRBJ2-7; TRBD1 aligns across 8 bases. The V gene end was trimmed by 1 base and the J gene end by 2 bases; junction bases not matched to a gene: 4. Germline V gene sequence: CDR1 MNHEY, CDR2 SMNVEV (reference sequence). This CDR3 comprises 15 residues. The CDR3 region has the DNA TGTGCCAGCAGTTTATTAGGGACAGGAGCCTACGAGCAGTACTTC. It yields the protein CASSLLGTGAYEQYF.

J is TRBJ2-6 and V is TRBV28; D not resolved. The V end lost 6 bases, the J end lost 0 bases, and 18 bases lay between the germline ends. Germline V lookup: CDR1 MDHEN, CDR2 SYDVKM. The CDR3 contains 18 residues. This chain's CDR3 is CASRAVTLEDSGANVLTF. CDR3 coding DNA: TGTGCCAGCAGGGCCGTTACTTTAGAAGACTCTGGGGCCAACGTCCTGACTTTC.

The V gene is TRBV9, the J gene TRBJ1-4; D is ambiguous. The length of the CDR3 is 14 residues. Germline CDR1 SGDLS, CDR2 YYNGEE. V lost 4 bases, J lost 8 bases, and 15 bases lay in between. This CDR3 reads CASSPSGSLEKLFF. DNA for the CDR3: TGTGCCAGCAGCCCCAGCGGGTCTTTAGAAAAACTGTTTTTT.

The chain has TRBV19 and TRBJ2-7; no clear D. V lost 4 bases and J lost 4, with 11 bases in between. This CDR3 is built from 13 residues. From germline, CDR1 is LNHDA and CDR2 SQIVND (reference sequence). CDR3 in DNA: TGTGCCAGTAGTACCTCGGTTGTGTACGAGCAGTACTTC. Its protein product is CASSTSVVYEQYF.

The rearrangement uses TRBV5-1 and TRBJ2-2; D remains unclear. V lost 0 bases, J lost 7 bases, and 7 bases lay in between. This CDR3 has 13 residues. Germline lookup yields CDR1 SGHRS and CDR2 YFSETQ. The CDR3 coding sequence is TGCGCCAGCAGCTTGGAGAGTGGCGGGGAGCTGTTTTTT. This gives the protein CASSLESGGELFF.

A word on this clone: Other DNA sequences in the same sample also yield this CDR3. The chain links TRBV11-2 to TRBJ2-7, with D possibly matching TRBD2 (6 bases). Germline CDR1 reads SGHAT; CDR2 reads FQNNGV. The CDR3 extends over 13 amino acids. Trimming cost V 5 bases and J 2 bases, with 10 bases left between them. The CDR3 nucleotides are TGTGCCAGCAGCCCAGGGACTGCCTACGAGCAGTACTTC. Translated: CASSPGTAYEQYF. Filled out from reference TRBV11-2 and TRBJ2-7, the complete variable domain reads EAGVAQSPRYKIIEKRQSVAFWCNPISGHATLYWYQQILGQGPKLLIQFQNNGVVDDSQLPKDRFSAERLKGVDSTLKIQPAKLEDSAVYLCASSPGTAYEQYFGPGTRLTVT.

A single count supports this clone. The chain couples TRBV30 to TRBJ2-2; D unclear. V lost 0 bases and J lost 6, with 8 bases in between. The CDR3 has 13 residues. CDR1 GTSNPN and CDR2 SVGIG come from the germline V gene (reference sequence). The CDR3 here is CAWSVHSPGELFF. The CDR3, as DNA: TGTGCCTGGAGTGTACATAGCCCCGGGGAGCTGTTTTTT.

The CDR3 loop reads CASSARWTGGNTIYF. CDR3 coding DNA: TGTGCCAGCAGCGCCAGGTGGACAGGGGGGAACACCATATATTTT. The chain is built from TRBV28 and TRBJ1-3; 10 bases agree with TRBD1. Trimming took 6 bases from V and 7 from J; bases not matched to a gene: 9. CDR3 size: 15 residues. Germline CDR1 MDHEN, CDR2 SYDVKM. The full variable domain, with the rest looked up from reference TRBV28 and TRBJ1-3, is DVKVTQSSRYLVKRTGEKVFLECVQDMDHENMFWYRQDPGLGLRLIYFSYDVKMKEKGDIPEGYSVSREKKERFSLILESASTNQTSMYLCASSARWTGGNTIYFGEGSWLTVV.

The gene calls are TRBV4-1 and TRBJ1-3, with D hard to call. Germline-derived CDR1 and CDR2 are MGHRA and YSYEKL. The CDR3 contains 17 residues. V was shortened by 3 bases and J by 2 bases, with 17 bases between the two germline ends. This chain's CDR3 is CASSHPLGGVTGNTIYF. The CDR3 bases are TGCGCCAGCAGCCACCCCCTCGGAGGCGTTACTGGAAACACCATATATTTT.

V is TRBV7-9 and J is TRBJ2-7; 10 bases map to TRBD2. The CDR3 spans 19 residues. J lost 2 bases, V lost 5 bases, and 18 bases had no gene match. Looked up from germline, CDR1 is SEHNR and CDR2 is FQNEAQ (reference sequence). The CDR3 here is CASSPKIGYSGRLTYEQYF. DNA for the CDR3: TGTGCCAGCAGCCCCAAAATCGGGTATAGCGGGAGGTTAACCTACGAGCAGTACTTC.

The chain is built from TRBV5-4 and TRBJ2-7; the D is unclear. The CDR3 runs 13 residues. CDR1 is SGHNT and CDR2 is YYREEE in the germline V gene (reference sequence). V was shortened by 3 bases and J by 4 bases, with 11 bases between the two germline ends. CDR3 loop: CASSSAGGYEQYF. CDR3 coding DNA: TGTGCCAGCAGCTCGGCTGGTGGGTACGAGCAGTACTTC.